This paragraph covers one TCR beta chain sequence. Its antigen is currently unknown. This record comes from a study of T cell repertoires in cytomegalovirus infection. The overall study: Public TCR beta signatures indicated both CMV infection and matching HLA type.

This CDR3 region has 19 residues. Trimming removed 2 bases from V and 0 bases from J; junction bases left unmatched: 7. Germline CDR1 reads DFQATT; CDR2 reads SNEGSKA (reference sequence). TCRdb independently ran MiXCR on the reads; one entry per CDR3 protein. In the table there are roughly 630,000 distinct CDR3 sequences, more than 20% of which are singletons. Study observations and caveats: Within the response measured ex vivo, HLA-C-restricted CMV-specific TCR beta clonotypes were dominant. The cumulative frequency of public TCR beta families identified carriers of CMV plus the relevant HLA.

J is TRBJ2-1 and V is TRBV20-1; 16 nucleotides align to TRBD2. Input material: CD8+ T cells from PBMCs. This sequence was found in a human donor in good health (CMV status not recorded). Some clones in this sample may be carry-over from other donors' samples. For the CDR3, the DNA is TGCAGTGCTAGAAACCCGGGACTAGCGGGGGGGTCCTCCTACAATGAGCAGTTCTTC. Protein product: CSARNPGLAGGSSYNEQFF.